Listed below are T cell receptor beta chains from one sample, sequenced in a study of regulatory T cells in long-lasting Graves disease. TCRdb ran MiXCR on the multiplex PCR reads and lists one entry per CDR3 protein. The sample lists hundreds of thousands of distinct CDR3 sequences, about 15% seen once, with approximately 12% in the top ten. Another study also made use of these data, one on T cells in Graves' hyperthyroidism and ophthalmopathy.

Here the sequenced sample was peripheral blood mononuclear cells (PBMCs), taken at new diagnosis, from a patient treated with antithyroid drugs. These receptors originate from a man in his late teens or twenties with Graves disease. The CDR3 runs from the conserved cysteine through the conserved F or W. Each record gives: clone size, D gene, V gene, J gene, CDR3 DNA, CDR3 protein. A D gene is named only where the DNA matches it firmly. Only some rows state a clone size, as once, few, many or a class for expanded clones.

>many|TRBD2|TRBV7-3|TRBJ2-1
TGTGCCAGCAGCCCACGACTAGCCTACAGCTCCTACAATGAGCAGTTCTTC
CASSPRLAYSSYNEQFF
>few|.|TRBV9|TRBJ1-1
TGTGCCAGCAGCGCTCCAAGGGGGAGAACAGGCGGGGACACTGAAGCTTTCTTT
CASSAPRGRTGGDTEAFF
>few|.|TRBV7-8|TRBJ2-7
TGTGCCAGCAGCTTAGGGGGGGGACAATCCCCCTACGAGCAGTACTTC
CASSLGGGQSPYEQYF
>many|TRBD2|TRBV11-2|TRBJ2-7
TGTGCCAGCAGCGCACTAGCGGGAGGGCCCTACTACGAGCAGTACTTC
CASSALAGGPYYEQYF
>many|.|TRBV11-2|TRBJ2-7
TGTGCCAGCAGCCCCCTGGACGAGCAGTACTTC
CASSPLDEQYF
>few|.|TRBV5-4|TRBJ2-1
TGTGCCAGCAGCTCGGACACCCGGAGGGAGCAGTTCTTC
CASSSDTRREQFF
>many|TRBD1|TRBV2|TRBJ1-4
TGTGCCAGCAGCGAGGACAGGGGAGGTTTCGCTAATGAAAAACTGTTTTTT
CASSEDRGGFANEKLFF
>few|TRBD2|TRBV4-1|TRBJ2-1
TGCGCCAGCAGCCAAGGGAGCGGGAGGGCCCACAATGAGCAGTTCTTC
CASSQGSGRAHNEQFF
>few|.|TRBV10-2|TRBJ2-5
TGCGCCAGCAGTGTAGAGGGATCCCCAGAGACCCAGTACTTC
CASSVEGSPETQYF
>many|TRBD2|TRBV11-2|TRBJ2-1
TGTGCCAGCAGCCTGGGAGCGGGAGACGGTGGTGAGCAGTTCTTC
CASSLGAGDGGEQFF
>many|.|TRBV27|TRBJ1-4
TGTGCCAGCAGTTTAGATGGGAATGGGGGCTGGAAACTGTTTTTT
CASSLDGNGGWKLFF
>few|.|TRBV7-9|TRBJ1-2
TGTGCCAGCAGCGGCCAGGGGAAGCGCACCTTC
CASSGQGKRTF
>.|.|TRBV11-2|TRBJ2-3
TGTGCCAGCAGCCCCCGGGCAGATAACGCGGATACGCAGTATTTT
CASSPRADNADTQYF
>.|.|TRBV9|TRBJ1-1
TGTGCCAGCAGCGTTTCCCCATCCGGACTTGCTGAAGCTTTCTTT
CASSVSPSGLAEAFF
>few|.|TRBV7-8|TRBJ1-5
TGTGCCAGCAGCTCCAGGGACAATCAGCCCCAGCATTTT
CASSSRDNQPQHF
>many|TRBD2|TRBV7-8|TRBJ2-1
TGTGCCAGCAGCTATAGATCTAGCGGGGTCTACAATGAGCAGTTCTTC
CASSYRSSGVYNEQFF
>many|TRBD2|TRBV10-3|TRBJ2-1
TGTGCCATCACTTCTAGCGGGAGGGCCAATGAGCAGTTCTTC
CAITSSGRANEQFF
>.|.|TRBV5-4|TRBJ1-1
TGTGCCAGCAGCTACCGGGGGGGTGACACTGAAGCTTTCTTT
CASSYRGGDTEAFF
>many|.|TRBV28|TRBJ2-7
TGTGCCAGCAGTTTACCCGAACCCGACAGGCAATCTCGGTACGAGCAGTACTTC
CASSLPEPDRQSRYEQYF
>.|.|TRBV27|TRBJ1-5
TGTGCCAGCAGTCCGGAGGCCACTCTTCAGCCCCAGCATTTT
CASSPEATLQPQHF
>.|TRBD1|TRBV11-3|TRBJ2-3
TGTGCCAGCAGCCAAGACACAGGGGGGCCCCCCCCAGATACGCAGTATTTT
CASSQDTGGPPPDTQYF
>few|.|TRBV9|TRBJ1-1
TGTGCCAGCAGCGTAGATAACACTGAAGCTTTCTTT
CASSVDNTEAFF
>many|.|TRBV6-1|TRBJ2-7
TGTGCCAGCACTTGGGGCTACGAGCAGTACTTC
CASTWGYEQYF
>few|TRBD2|TRBV12-3/TRBV12-4|TRBJ2-2
TGTGCCAGCCTCATGGGACTAGCGGGAACCGGGGAGCTGTTTTTT
CASLMGLAGTGELFF
>many|.|TRBV29-1|TRBJ1-1
TGCAGCGTCCACCTCGCCAGGGATTTTGAAGCTTTCTTT
CSVHLARDFEAFF
>many|.|TRBV6-1|TRBJ2-6
TGTGCCAGCGCTTCCGACGCCCCCTCTGGGGCCAACGTCCTGACTTTC
CASASDAPSGANVLTF
>many|.|TRBV28|TRBJ1-1
TGTGCCAGCAGCCGCCCTCTCCAGGTTGCTGAAGCTTTCTTT
CASSRPLQVAEAFF
>few|.|TRBV20-1|TRBJ1-6
TGCAGTGCTTCAGAACCTACCGAGAGCTCCTATAATTCACCCCTCCACTTT
CSASEPTESSYNSPLHF
>many|TRBD2|TRBV5-1|TRBJ2-1
TGCGCCAGCAGCTACGACCCGGGACTAGCGAACAATGAGCAGTTCTTC
CASSYDPGLANNEQFF
>.|.|TRBV7-9|TRBJ2-2
TGTGCCAGCAGCCACGGGGTAGCGAGCGGCACCGGGGAGCTGTTTTTT
CASSHGVASGTGELFF
>many|TRBD2|TRBV28|TRBJ2-1
TGTGCCAGCAGTCCCCCCGCGGGAGTTTCGAATGAGCAGTTCTTC
CASSPPAGVSNEQFF
>.|TRBD2|TRBV9|TRBJ2-1
TGTGCCAGCGGGGTTAGCGGGAGGGAGGTCTACGGGGATGAGCAGTTCTTC
CASGVSGREVYGDEQFF
>.|TRBD2|TRBV4-2|TRBJ2-1
TGTGCCAGCAGCCAAGATTTGGGCAGCGGGAGGTACAATGAGCAGTTCTTC
CASSQDLGSGRYNEQFF
>.|TRBD2|TRBV20-1|TRBJ2-3
TGCAGTGCTAGTGAGTTCCAGACTAGCGGCACAGATACGCAGTATTTT
CSASEFQTSGTDTQYF
>many|TRBD2|TRBV7-9|TRBJ2-1
TGTGCCAGCAGCTCAACGCACGTACTAGCGGGAGGGTTGGGATACAATGAGCAGTTCTTC
CASSSTHVLAGGLGYNEQFF
>.|TRBD1|TRBV6-1|TRBJ1-2
TGTGCCAGCAAGGAAAAGGGACAGGGGGCATGGGGCTACACCTTC
CASKEKGQGAWGYTF
>many|.|TRBV28|TRBJ2-6
TGTGCCAGCAGTCCCCTCCCGGGCTATGGGGCCAACGTCCTGACTTTC
CASSPLPGYGANVLTF
>few|.|TRBV6-1|TRBJ2-2
TGTGCCAGCAATCCTAGCGTGAACACCGGGGAGCTGTTTTTT
CASNPSVNTGELFF
>many|TRBD1|TRBV28|TRBJ2-7
TGTGCCAGCACCGGGACAGGGGCATCCTACGAGCAGTACTTC
CASTGTGASYEQYF
>many|.|TRBV6-1|TRBJ2-7
TGTGCCAGCATAGAGCGAGCAGGGGTCCTCTCCTACGAGCAGTACTTC
CASIERAGVLSYEQYF
>few|.|TRBV14|TRBJ2-7
TGTGCCAGCAGCCAAGATCGGGGTGGTGGAGACTACGAGCAGTACTTC
CASSQDRGGGDYEQYF
>few|TRBD1|TRBV20-1|TRBJ1-5
TGCAGTGCTAGACGGGACAGGGCCGGCAATCAGCCCCAGCATTTT
CSARRDRAGNQPQHF
>many|.|TRBV11-3|TRBJ2-7
TGTGCCAGCAGCTCCTGGGACTCCCGAACCTACGAGCAGTACTTC
CASSSWDSRTYEQYF
>few|TRBD2|TRBV27|TRBJ2-3
TGTGCCAGCAGAATAGCGGGATGGGGTACAGATACGCAGTATTTT
CASRIAGWGTDTQYF
>.|.|TRBV9|TRBJ2-3
TGTGCCAGCAGCGTAGTCCCTCTCACAGATACGCAGTATTTT
CASSVVPLTDTQYF
>few|.|TRBV7-3|TRBJ2-1
TGTGCCAGCAGCCGAGGGGATGAGGAGGAGCAGTTCTTC
CASSRGDEEEQFF
>many|.|TRBV7-8|TRBJ1-3
TGTGCCAGCAGCTATTCGTCCTCTGGAAACACCATATATTTT
CASSYSSSGNTIYF
>many|.|TRBV11-2|TRBJ1-2
TGTGCCAGCAGCCTAGACAGGAACTCCCACTATGGCTACACCTTC
CASSLDRNSHYGYTF
>.|.|TRBV20-1|TRBJ1-5
TGCAGTGCACAACGCGGGGGGCAACAGCCCCAGCATTTT
CSAQRGGQQPQHF
>many|.|TRBV7-9|TRBJ1-1
TGTGCCAGCAGCTTACAGGCGAACACTGAAGCTTTCTTT
CASSLQANTEAFF
>many|TRBD1|TRBV7-9|TRBJ1-2
TGTGCCAGCAGCTTGGACAGGGCAAACTATGGCTACACCTTC
CASSLDRANYGYTF
>.|.|TRBV4-1|TRBJ1-2
TGCGCCAGCAGCCCTCAGGGGAACTGTGGCTACACCTTC
CASSPQGNCGYTF
>.|.|TRBV7-9|TRBJ2-7
TGTGCCAGCAGCCCGGCGGCTGGCTTCTACGAGCAGTACTTC
CASSPAAGFYEQYF
>.|.|TRBV20-1|TRBJ2-1
TGCAGTGCGGCGGCAGGGGGGGATGAGCAGTTCTTC
CSAAAGGDEQFF